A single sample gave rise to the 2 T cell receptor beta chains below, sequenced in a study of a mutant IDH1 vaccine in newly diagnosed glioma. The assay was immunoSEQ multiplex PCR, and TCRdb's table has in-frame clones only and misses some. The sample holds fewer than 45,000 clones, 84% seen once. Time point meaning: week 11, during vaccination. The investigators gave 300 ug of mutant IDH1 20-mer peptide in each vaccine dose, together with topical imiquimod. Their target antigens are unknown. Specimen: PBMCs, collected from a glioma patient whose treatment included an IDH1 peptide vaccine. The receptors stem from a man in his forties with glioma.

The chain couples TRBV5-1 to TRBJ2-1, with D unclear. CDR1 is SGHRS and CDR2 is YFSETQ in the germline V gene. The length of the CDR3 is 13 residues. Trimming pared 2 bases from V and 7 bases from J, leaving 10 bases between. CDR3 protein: CASSLPAPNEQFF. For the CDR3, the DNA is TGCGCCAGCAGCTTACCAGCCCCGAATGAGCAGTTCTTC.

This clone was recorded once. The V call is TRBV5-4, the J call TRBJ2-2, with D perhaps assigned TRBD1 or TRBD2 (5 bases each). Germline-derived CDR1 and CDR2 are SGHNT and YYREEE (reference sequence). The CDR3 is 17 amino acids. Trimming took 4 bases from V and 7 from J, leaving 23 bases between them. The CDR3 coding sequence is TGTGCCAGCAGCACCCACCGACAAATTGGGGGTGGCGGGGAGCTGTTTTTT. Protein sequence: CASSTHRQIGGGGELFF.